This TCR beta chain was observed in a study of T cell responses to AZD1222 COVID-19 vaccine. About this clone: Its antigen is not identified.

Findings and limits, study-wide: Within unmutated variant regions lay the reported targets of nearly half of spike-specific TCRs. CD4 TCRs linked to vaccination spanned spike, dominating at 160-218 and 743-854. None of the repertoires were sampled until the peak T cell response had passed.

The repertoire was sequenced with immunoSEQ multiplex PCR; TCRdb's copy has only in-frame clones and lacks some. This sample has some 90,000 clones, with 85% to 90% found just once. The CDR3 runs to 15 residues. The V gene's germline CDR1 is LGHDT and CDR2 YNNKEL (reference sequence). The V and J ends lost 3 bases and 0 bases respectively, with 9 bases between them. Sample: peripheral blood, taken 28 days after the second AZD1222 dose. The chain has TRBV3-1 (or the pseudogene TRBV3-2) and TRBJ1-3; D possibly corresponds to TRBD1 (5 bases). The TCR comes from an adult who received the AZD1222 COVID-19 vaccine. The CDR3 protein is CASSQGRLSGNTIYF. The CDR3, as DNA: TGTGCCAGCAGCCAGGGACGCCTCTCTGGAAACACCATATATTTT.